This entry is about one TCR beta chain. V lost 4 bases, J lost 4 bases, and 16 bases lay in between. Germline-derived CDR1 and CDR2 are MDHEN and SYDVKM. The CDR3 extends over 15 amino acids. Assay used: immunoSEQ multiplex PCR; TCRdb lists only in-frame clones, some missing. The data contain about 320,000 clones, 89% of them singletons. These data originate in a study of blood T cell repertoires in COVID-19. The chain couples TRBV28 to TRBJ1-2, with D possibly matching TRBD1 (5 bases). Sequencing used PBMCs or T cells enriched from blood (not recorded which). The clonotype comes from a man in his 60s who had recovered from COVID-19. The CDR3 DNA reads TGTGCCAGCAGTTCCGTAGGGGCATCTAGCTATGGCTACACCTTC. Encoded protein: CASSSVGASSYGYTF.